This T cell receptor (beta chain) was identified during a study of blood T cell repertoires in COVID-19. Study overall: Spain, Italy and the United States supplied samples that represented acute and convalescent COVID-19.

V lost 2 bases, J lost 0 bases, and 10 bases lay in between. Germline V gives CDR1 MDHEN, CDR2 SYDVKM. The CDR3 length is 15 residues. Categorization into cohorts depended on clinical history that participants reported. In the study's own analysis: Quantification of nucleated cells was approximated via reference gene primer amplification. The method was immunoSEQ multiplex PCR; TCRdb's version includes in-frame clones alone and lacks a portion of them. The D gene and trimming were derived from the DNA, and the V and J assignments and clone size from that table. The repertoire consists of about 220,000 clones, with just over 85% occurring once and the leading ten covering about 15%.

The material sequenced was PBMCs or T cells enriched from blood (not recorded which). The rearrangement uses TRBV28 and TRBJ1-1, with D possibly TRBD1 on 6 matching bases. The clonotype comes from a woman aged 45-65 years with acute COVID-19. As DNA, the CDR3 is TGTGCCAGCAGTTTAGGGCAGGGGATGAACACTGAAGCTTTCTTT. This codes for CASSLGQGMNTEAFF.